This T cell receptor beta chain is from a study of cytomegalovirus exposure and HLA in healthy donors. Study-wide findings and caveats: Most TCRs appeared rarely, but some public TCRs recurred in many donors. Further analysis, carried out later, found HLA-associated TCR beta chains more clonally expanded than equally common other chains.

On this clone: Antigen: not known.

Amplification used 60 Vbeta primers and 13 Jbeta primers. Some clones are missing from TCRdb's copy, which holds only in-frame ones; the method was immunoSEQ multiplex PCR. The table has just over 95,000 clones, over 60% seen once. The length of the CDR3 is 15 residues. Germline V gene sequence: CDR1 GTSNPN, CDR2 SVGIG (reference sequence). V was cut by 4 bases and J by 7 bases, with 17 bases left in between. As for the donors, each was a healthy bone marrow donor. This clonotype originated in a human donor in good health. The specimen sequenced was PBMCs. The rearrangement uses TRBV30 and TRBJ1-6, with no clear D. CDR3 in amino acids: CAWTPASGSNSPLHF. CDR3 bases: TGTGCCTGGACTCCCGCGAGTGGGAGCAATTCACCCCTCCACTTT.